These T cell receptor beta chains were read from a single sample in a study of CD8 T cells in Susac syndrome. TCRdb itself ran the immunoSEQ multiplex PCR reads through MiXCR, one entry per CDR3 protein. The sample has about 250,000 distinct CDR3 sequences; just under 95% are singletons. Sequenced input: CD4+ T cells from PBMCs. The receptors were gathered from a human donor with multiple sclerosis. Both conserved end residues are part of each CDR3. A D gene is named only where the DNA matches it firmly. Some rows mark clone size as missing; the rest say once, few, many or name a class of expanded clone.

J	D	size	V	CDR3	DNA
TRBJ2-3	.	.	TRBV19	CASSIVADTDTQYF	TGTGCCAGTAGTATCGTGGCAGACACAGATACGCAGTATTTT
TRBJ1-3	.	.	TRBV4-1	CASSQGAPGNTIYF	TGCGCCAGCAGCCAGGGAGCCCCTGGAAACACCATATATTTT
TRBJ1-1	.	.	TRBV10-1	CASSGLGAPTEAFF	TGCGCCAGCAGTGGATTAGGGGCTCCCACTGAAGCTTTCTTT
TRBJ2-2	.	.	TRBV7-8	CASNPGGSPGELFF	TGTGCCAGCAACCCGGGGGGCTCTCCCGGGGAGCTGTTTTTT
TRBJ1-6	TRBD1	.	TRBV6-1	CASRLQGANNNSPLHF	TGTGCCAGCAGACTACAGGGGGCTAATAATAATTCACCCCTCCACTTT
TRBJ2-3	TRBD1	once	TRBV20-1	CSARDWGQGTDTQYF	TGCAGTGCTAGAGATTGGGGACAGGGAACAGATACGCAGTATTTT
TRBJ2-2	TRBD2	.	TRBV15	CATSRLAGLNTGELFF	TGTGCCACCAGCAGACTAGCGGGATTGAACACCGGGGAGCTGTTTTTT
TRBJ1-1	.	.	TRBV20-1	CSAREGAAFSTEAFF	TGCAGTGCTAGAGAAGGGGCAGCGTTTAGCACTGAAGCTTTCTTT
TRBJ2-4	.	.	TRBV6-6	CASSYSQSAKNIQYF	TGTGCCAGCAGTTACAGCCAGTCGGCCAAAAACATTCAGTACTTC
TRBJ2-5	.	.	TRBV7-2	CASSPLRAGVWGQETQYF	TGTGCCAGCAGCCCCCTCCGGGCCGGGGTTTGGGGCCAAGAGACCCAGTACTTC
TRBJ2-1	.	.	TRBV23-1	CASSHRDHNEQFF	TGCGCCAGCAGTCACAGGGACCACAATGAGCAGTTCTTC
TRBJ2-7	.	.	TRBV20-1	CSAGRLGESQYF	TGCAGTGCTGGACGTTTGGGGGAATCGCAGTACTTC
TRBJ1-6	.	.	TRBV12-5	CASGSQFNSPLHF	TGTGCTAGCGGCAGCCAGTTTAATTCACCCCTCCACTTT
TRBJ2-2	.	.	TRBV3-1	CASSQDSDELFF	TGTGCCAGCAGCCAAGATAGTGACGAGCTGTTTTTT
TRBJ1-1	.	.	TRBV7-2	CASSLAGTAKAFF	TGTGCCAGCAGCTTAGCCGGGACGGCAAAAGCTTTCTTT
TRBJ1-1	TRBD1	.	TRBV2	CASSGQGWAEAFF	TGTGCCAGCAGCGGACAGGGGTGGGCTGAAGCTTTCTTT
TRBJ2-5	.	.	TRBV5-1	CASSPGPGVVETQYF	TGCGCCAGCAGCCCAGGACCGGGAGTGGTGGAGACCCAGTACTTC
TRBJ2-5	TRBD2	.	TRBV25-1	CASSDGRWSETQYF	TGTGCCAGCAGTGACGGGAGGTGGAGCGAGACCCAGTACTTC
TRBJ1-1	.	.	TRBV29-1	CSVGAVGIGGNTEAFF	TGCAGCGTTGGGGCCGTTGGGATTGGGGGGAACACTGAAGCTTTCTTT
TRBJ1-4	.	.	TRBV10-3	CAISEGEKLFF	TGTGCCATCAGTGAGGGTGAAAAACTGTTTTTT
TRBJ2-3	.	once	TRBV23-1	CASSNLPDLGGVSTQYF	TGCGCCAGCAGTAACCTACCGGACTTGGGGGGAGTAAGTACGCAGTATTTT
TRBJ1-1	.	.	TRBV15	CATSRDRSGTEAFF	TGTGCCACCAGCAGAGATAGGTCGGGCACTGAAGCTTTCTTT
TRBJ2-2	TRBD1	.	TRBV3-1	CASSQDSPGQGRDGELFF	TGTGCCAGCAGCCAAGATTCCCCGGGACAGGGGCGCGACGGGGAGCTGTTTTTT
TRBJ1-5	.	.	TRBV7-3	CASSLTANQPQHF	TGTGCCAGCAGCTTAACGGCCAATCAGCCCCAGCATTTT
TRBJ2-2	TRBD1	.	TRBV12-3/TRBV12-4	CASTRDRNTGELFF	TGTGCCAGCACCCGGGACAGAAACACCGGGGAGCTGTTTTTT
TRBJ2-3	.	few	TRBV3-1	CASSQDLPDTQYF	TGTGCCAGCAGCCAGGATTTACCAGATACGCAGTATTTT
TRBJ1-5	TRBD1	.	TRBV13	CRQGGQPQHF	TGTCGACAGGGGGGTCAGCCCCAGCATTTT
TRBJ1-6	.	.	TRBV5-1	CASSLAGNSPLHF	TGCGCCAGCAGCTTGGCTGGCAATTCACCCCTCCACTTT
TRBJ2-4	.	.	TRBV20-1	CSASRLRGQNIQYF	TGCAGTGCTAGTAGACTTCGAGGGCAAAACATTCAGTACTTC
TRBJ1-3	.	.	TRBV4-1	CASSQRDSGGGGNTIYF	TGCGCCAGCAGCCAGAGGGATTCGGGAGGGGGTGGAAACACCATATATTTT
TRBJ1-1	.	.	TRBV20-1	CSARGEGDRQNTEAFF	TGCAGTGCTAGAGGTGAGGGGGACCGACAGAACACTGAAGCTTTCTTT
TRBJ2-1	TRBD2	.	TRBV20-1	CSAEEPGLAAEQFF	TGCAGTGCTGAAGAACCGGGACTAGCTGCTGAGCAGTTCTTC
TRBJ2-1	.	.	TRBV20-1	CIARGGSEHYNEQFF	TGCATTGCTAGAGGTGGCTCGGAACATTACAATGAGCAGTTCTTC
TRBJ2-3	.	.	TRBV20-1	CSARDPWRSTDTQYF	TGCAGTGCTAGAGACCCGTGGCGAAGCACAGATACGCAGTATTTT
TRBJ2-3	.	.	TRBV24-1	CATSDASSLSGFGWTDTQYF	TGTGCCACCAGTGATGCGAGTAGCCTGTCAGGGTTTGGTTGGACAGATACGCAGTATTTT
TRBJ2-1	TRBD2	.	TRBV2	CASRTTSGLGNEQFF	TGTGCCAGCAGGACGACTAGCGGCCTAGGAAATGAGCAGTTCTTC
TRBJ2-1	TRBD1	.	TRBV12-3/TRBV12-4	CASSPPGTGAEQFF	TGTGCCAGCAGTCCCCCCGGGACAGGGGCTGAGCAGTTCTTC
TRBJ1-2	.	.	TRBV29-1	CSVEDSQNGYTF	TGCAGCGTTGAGGACTCTCAAAATGGCTACACCTTC
TRBJ2-7	.	.	TRBV7-2	CASSLDGGGWYEQYF	TGTGCCAGCAGCTTAGATGGTGGGGGGTGGTACGAGCAGTACTTC
TRBJ1-1	.	.	TRBV10-3	CAIMRIGQNTEAFF	TGTGCCATCATGAGGATTGGACAGAACACTGAAGCTTTCTTT
TRBJ1-2	.	once	TRBV15	CATSRNPGAPYGYTF	TGTGCCACCAGCAGAAATCCCGGGGCCCCCTATGGCTACACCTTC
TRBJ1-1	.	.	TRBV23-1	CASSQSVEEVTGDTEAFF	TGCGCCAGCAGTCAATCTGTAGAGGAGGTGACGGGTGACACTGAAGCTTTCTTT
TRBJ2-7	.	.	TRBV28	CASSLFQTYEQYF	TGTGCCAGCAGTTTGTTTCAGACCTACGAGCAGTACTTC
TRBJ1-1	.	.	TRBV19	CASTLGGQGEAFF	TGTGCCAGTACCCTCGGAGGTCAGGGCGAAGCTTTCTTT
TRBJ1-4	.	.	TRBV4-1	CASSQDVTSGEKLFF	TGCGCCAGCAGCCAAGATGTGACATCTGGTGAAAAACTGTTTTTT
TRBJ2-3	.	.	TRBV24-1	CATSESGGTDTQYF	TGTGCCACCAGTGAATCGGGAGGCACAGATACGCAGTATTTT
TRBJ2-1	.	.	TRBV19	CASSIDRLRDEQFF	TGTGCCAGTAGTATAGATCGTCTTCGGGATGAGCAGTTCTTC
TRBJ2-5	.	.	TRBV10-3	CAISESAGDVETQYF	TGTGCCATCAGTGAGTCGGCAGGGGACGTGGAGACCCAGTACTTC
TRBJ2-1	.	once	TRBV15	CATSRDSQTGNEQFF	TGTGCCACCAGCAGAGATTCGCAAACGGGAAATGAGCAGTTCTTC
TRBJ1-2	.	.	TRBV20-1	CSARPQGVYGYTF	TGCAGTGCTAGACCACAGGGTGTCTATGGCTACACCTTC
TRBJ1-5	.	few	TRBV2	CASRGQSNQPQHF	TGTGCCAGCCGAGGGCAGAGCAATCAGCCCCAGCATTTT
TRBJ1-4	.	.	TRBV20-1	CSARDSLGRGALFF	TGCAGTGCTAGAGATTCTTTAGGGAGGGGAGCACTGTTTTTT
TRBJ1-1	.	.	TRBV19	CASSTQANTEAFF	TGTGCCAGTAGTACCCAAGCGAACACTGAAGCTTTCTTT
TRBJ2-3	.	once	TRBV20-1	CSARAERGTFPDTQYF	TGCAGTGCTAGGGCCGAGAGGGGGACCTTCCCAGATACGCAGTATTTT